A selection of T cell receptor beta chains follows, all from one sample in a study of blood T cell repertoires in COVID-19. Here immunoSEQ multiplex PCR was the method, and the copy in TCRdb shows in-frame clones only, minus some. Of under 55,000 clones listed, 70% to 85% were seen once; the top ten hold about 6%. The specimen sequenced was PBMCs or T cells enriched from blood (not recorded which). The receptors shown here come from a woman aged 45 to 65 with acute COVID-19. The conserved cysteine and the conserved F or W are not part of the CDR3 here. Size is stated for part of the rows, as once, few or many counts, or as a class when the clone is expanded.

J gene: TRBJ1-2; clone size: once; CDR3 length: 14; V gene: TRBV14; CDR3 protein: ASSQDIYGQGYGYT
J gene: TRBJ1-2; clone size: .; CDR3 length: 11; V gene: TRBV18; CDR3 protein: ASSPPSRYGYT
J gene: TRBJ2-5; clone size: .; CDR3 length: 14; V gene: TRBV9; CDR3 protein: ASSPRGTSRVETQY
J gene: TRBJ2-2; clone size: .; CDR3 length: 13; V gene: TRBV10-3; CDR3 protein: AISDSGGNTGELF
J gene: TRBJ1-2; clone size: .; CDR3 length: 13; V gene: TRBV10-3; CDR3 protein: AISEWDRGRSGYT
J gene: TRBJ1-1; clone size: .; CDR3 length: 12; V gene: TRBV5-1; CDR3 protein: ASSLAGQIAEAF
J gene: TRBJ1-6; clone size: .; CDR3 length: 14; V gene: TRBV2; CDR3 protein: ASSEGTPSYNSPLH
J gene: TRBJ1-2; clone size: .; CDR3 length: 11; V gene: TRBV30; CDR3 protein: AWSYRGHYGYT
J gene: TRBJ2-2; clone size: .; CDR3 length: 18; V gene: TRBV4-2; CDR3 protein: ASSQDPLSSGAASAGELF
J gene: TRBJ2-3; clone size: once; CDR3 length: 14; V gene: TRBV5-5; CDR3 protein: ASSLSRGGPSDTQY
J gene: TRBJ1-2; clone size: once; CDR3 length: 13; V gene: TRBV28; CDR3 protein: ASSAPGTGVHGYT
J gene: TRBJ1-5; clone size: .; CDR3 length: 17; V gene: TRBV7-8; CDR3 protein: ASSLVGTGGFYSNQPQH
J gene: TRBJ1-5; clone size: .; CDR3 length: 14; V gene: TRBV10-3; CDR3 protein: AISEGSGQVNQPQH
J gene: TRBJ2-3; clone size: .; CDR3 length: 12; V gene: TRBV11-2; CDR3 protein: ASSHGGGGDTQY
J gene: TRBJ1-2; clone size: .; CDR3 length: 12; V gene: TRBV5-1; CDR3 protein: ASSLDRGVYGYT
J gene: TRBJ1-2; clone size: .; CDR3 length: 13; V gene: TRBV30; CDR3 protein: AWSILVRTNYGYT
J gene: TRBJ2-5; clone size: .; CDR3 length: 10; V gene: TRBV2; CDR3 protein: ASRTGEETQY
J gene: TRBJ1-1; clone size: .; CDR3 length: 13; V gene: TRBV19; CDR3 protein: ASSTRGSMNTEAF
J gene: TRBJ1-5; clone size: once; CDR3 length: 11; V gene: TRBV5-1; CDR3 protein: ASSLAENQPQH
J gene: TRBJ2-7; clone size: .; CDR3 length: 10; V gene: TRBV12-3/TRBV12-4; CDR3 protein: ASSRDSFEQY
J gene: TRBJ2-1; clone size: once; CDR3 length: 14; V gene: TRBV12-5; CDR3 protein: ASGRGTQSSYNEQF
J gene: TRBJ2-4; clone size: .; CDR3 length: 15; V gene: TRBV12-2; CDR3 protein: ASRFIKGVVRLDIQY
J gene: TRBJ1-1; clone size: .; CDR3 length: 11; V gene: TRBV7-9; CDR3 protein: ASSSPGNTEAF
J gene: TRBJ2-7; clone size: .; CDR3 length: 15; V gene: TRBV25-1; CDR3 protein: ASSESPVEGRDYEQY
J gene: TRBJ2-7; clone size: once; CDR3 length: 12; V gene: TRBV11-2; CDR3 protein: ASSLGHSSYEQY
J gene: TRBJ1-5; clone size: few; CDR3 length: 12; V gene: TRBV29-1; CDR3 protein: SVSNRAGNQPQH
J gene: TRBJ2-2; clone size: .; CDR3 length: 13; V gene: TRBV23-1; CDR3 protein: ASSQSRGGNGELF